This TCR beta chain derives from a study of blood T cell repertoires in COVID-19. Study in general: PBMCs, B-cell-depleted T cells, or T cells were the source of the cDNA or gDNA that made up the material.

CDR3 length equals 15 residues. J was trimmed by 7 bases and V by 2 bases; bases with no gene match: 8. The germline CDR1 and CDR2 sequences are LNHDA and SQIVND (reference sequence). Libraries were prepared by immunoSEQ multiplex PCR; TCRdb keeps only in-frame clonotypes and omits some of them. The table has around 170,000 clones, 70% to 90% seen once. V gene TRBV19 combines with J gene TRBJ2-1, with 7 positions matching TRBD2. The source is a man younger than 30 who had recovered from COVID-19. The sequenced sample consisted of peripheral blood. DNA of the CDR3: TGTGCCAGTAGTATATGGCGGGAGAGGACAAATGAGCAGTTCTTC. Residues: CASSIWRERTNEQFF.